These 23 T cell receptor beta chains were all obtained from the same sample, sequenced in a study of cytomegalovirus exposure and HLA in healthy donors. 13 Jbeta primers and 60 Vbeta primers were used for the PCR. Using immunoSEQ multiplex PCR, the repertoire was profiled, and TCRdb retains in-frame clones only, with some absent. Found here are fewer than 200,000 clones, 82% of them singletons; the top ten hold around 1.5%. Sequenced sample: PBMCs. These receptors were taken from a male donor in good health and CMV-seronegative.

The genes are TRBV19 and TRBJ2-1; 8 nucleotides match TRBD2. The CDR3 length is 16 residues. After removal of 3 bases from V and 4 bases from J, the junction contained 8 bases not matched to a gene. CDR1 and CDR2 (germline): LNHDA, SQIVND (reference sequence). The DNA for the CDR3 is TGTGCCAGTAGTATCGGAACGGGGGGGTTTTACAATGAGCAGTTCTTC. Protein product: CASSIGTGGFYNEQFF.

This clone was recorded only once. J is TRBJ2-7 and V is TRBV4-2, with TRBD2 identical over 11 bases. The CDR3 has 15 residues. V gave up 3 bases and J gave up 4 bases; unmatched junction bases: 5. The germline V gene encodes CDR1 LGHNA and CDR2 YNFKEQ. The chain's CDR3 is CASSHPLAGEYEQYF. The CDR3 DNA is TGTGCCAGCAGCCACCCACTAGCGGGAGAATACGAGCAGTACTTC.

A few counts support this clone. V gene TRBV19 combines with J gene TRBJ2-5; TRBD2 agrees at 10 bases. Looked up from germline, CDR1 is LNHDA and CDR2 is SQIVND (reference sequence). The CDR3 spans 18 residues. The junction had 21 bases not matched to a gene; V was cut back by 9 bases and J by 5 bases. This CDR3 is CASSRLAGGATLGETQYF. CDR3 nucleotide sequence: TGTGCCAGCAGCAGATTAGCGGGAGGTGCCACCCTAGGGGAGACCCAGTACTTC. The full variable domain, with the rest looked up from reference TRBV19 and TRBJ2-5, is DGGITQSPKYLFRKEGQNVTLSCEQNLNHDAMYWYRQDPGQGLRLIYYSQIVNDFQKGDIAEGYSVSREKKESFPLTVTSAQKNPTAFYLCASSRLAGGATLGETQYFGPGTRLLVL.

This clone was recorded a few times. The V and J genes are TRBV5-8 and TRBJ2-1, with 8 positions matching TRBD1. This CDR3 region has 16 residues. The V gene end was trimmed by 1 base and the J gene end by 4 bases; junction bases not matched to a gene: 7. CDR1 is SGHTS and CDR2 is YDEGEE in the germline V gene. CDR3 sequence (DNA): TGTGCCAGCAGCTTGAGGTTAGGACAGGGATACAATGAGCAGTTCTTC. This sequence encodes CASSLRLGQGYNEQFF. Together with reference TRBV5-8 and TRBJ2-1, the CDR3 gives the full variable domain: EAGVTQSPTHLIKTRGQQATLRCSPISGHTSVYWYQQALGLGLQFLLWYDEGEERNRGNFPPRFSGRQFPNYSSELNVNALELEDSALYLCASSLRLGQGYNEQFFGPGTRLTVL.

This clone was detected a few times. The V call is TRBV7-9, the J call TRBJ1-1, with 10 bases matching TRBD1. The germline CDR1 and CDR2 sequences are SEHNR and FQNEAQ (reference sequence). V was pared by 5 bases and J by 1 base, with 13 bases of the junction left unmatched. The CDR3 is 18 amino acids. CDR3 DNA sequence: TGTGCCAGCAGCCTCTTGCCTGGGACAGGGGTTAGGAACACTGAAGCTTTCTTT. It yields the protein CASSLLPGTGVRNTEAFF.

The chain is built from TRBV14 and TRBJ1-2; no reliable D call. The length of the CDR3 is 15 residues. V dropped 4 bases and J dropped 4 bases, with 16 bases sitting between them. The V gene's germline CDR1 is SGHDN and CDR2 FVKESK. The CDR3 loop reads CASSPGEGWGYGYTF. Written as DNA, the CDR3 is TGTGCCAGCAGCCCTGGGGAGGGCTGGGGCTATGGCTACACCTTC.

The chain is built from TRBV4-2 and TRBJ2-5, with 12 bases fitting TRBD2. J lost 1 base, V lost 4 bases, and 7 bases had no gene match. Looked up from germline, CDR1 is LGHNA and CDR2 is YNFKEQ. The CDR3 covers 17 residues. The CDR3 loop is CASSLGLAGGSQETQYF. The CDR3 bases are TGTGCCAGCAGCCTTGGGCTAGCGGGAGGGTCCCAAGAGACCCAGTACTTC.

A few counts support this clone. The J gene is TRBJ2-3, the V gene TRBV7-9; the match to TRBD2 covers 8 bases. The CDR3 spans 16 residues. Germline V lookup: CDR1 SEHNR, CDR2 FQNEAQ (reference sequence). With V trimmed by 2 bases and J by 4 bases, 8 bases remained unmatched. In DNA, the CDR3 is TGTGCCAGCAGCTTATCCCGCAGCGGGGGATCAGATACGCAGTATTTT. Translated, it gives CASSLSRSGGSDTQYF.

The chain couples TRBV6-5 to TRBJ2-7; tentative D call: TRBD1 (6 bases). Trimming took 6 bases from V and 2 from J, leaving 11 bases between them. In germline, CDR1 is MNHEY, CDR2 SVGAGI. The CDR3 length is 13 residues. CDR3 nucleotide sequence: TGTGCCAGCAGACGGGACAAGCCCTACGAGCAGTACTTC. It encodes CASRRDKPYEQYF.

This sequence joins TRBV27 and TRBJ1-2; D unresolved. CDR3 size: 14 residues. Deletions cut 3 bases from V and 4 bases from J, with 12 bases between. Germline CDR1 MNHEY, CDR2 SMNVEV (reference sequence). In DNA, the CDR3 is TGTGCCAGCAGTTTTCTCGGGGTTTCCTATGGCTACACCTTC. Translating gives CASSFLGVSYGYTF.

This clone was recorded only once. This sequence joins TRBV7-2 and TRBJ2-7; TRBD2 is a possible D gene (5 bases). The germline V gene encodes CDR1 SGHTA and CDR2 FQGNSA. The CDR3 loop spans 13 amino acids. V lost 0 bases to trimming and J lost 7 bases, with 10 bases between them. Written as DNA, the CDR3 is TGTGCCAGCAGCTTAGCGAGGACTGGGGAGCAGTACTTC. Translation gives CASSLARTGEQYF.

The chain employs TRBV5-1 and TRBJ2-1, with 7 nucleotides matching TRBD2. The CDR3 extends over 14 amino acids. Trimming took 3 bases from V and 5 from J; bases not matched to a gene: 5. Germline V gives CDR1 SGHRS, CDR2 YFSETQ. CDR3 sequence reads: CASSSGGWDNEQFF. DNA for the CDR3: TGCGCCAGCAGCTCCGGGGGGTGGGACAATGAGCAGTTCTTC. Based on the CDR3 plus reference TRBV5-1 and TRBJ2-1, the full variable domain is KAGVTQTPRYLIKTRGQQVTLSCSPISGHRSVSWYQQTPGQGLQFLFEYFSETQRNKGNFPGRFSGRQFSNSRSEMNVSTLELGDSALYLCASSSGGWDNEQFFGPGTRLTVL.

The V and J genes are TRBV29-1 and TRBJ1-1; D not certain. The CDR3 totals 10 residues. Per germline, CDR1 SQVTM and CDR2 ANQGSEA. The V and J ends lost 7 bases and 2 bases respectively, with 5 bases between them. The CDR3 sequence is CSGENTEAFF. For the CDR3, the DNA is TGCAGCGGAGAAAACACTGAAGCTTTCTTT.

This clone turned up a few times. The J gene is TRBJ2-7, the V gene TRBV28; D gene uncertain. V lost 9 bases and J lost 3, with 12 bases in between. Germline V gives CDR1 MDHEN, CDR2 SYDVKM. The CDR3 is 12 amino acids. The CDR3 is CASSLLGYEQYF. DNA for the CDR3: TGTGCCAGTTCTCTACTCGGCTACGAGCAGTACTTC.

The rearrangement joins TRBV7-3 to TRBJ2-1, with 8 positions matching TRBD1. CDR3 length equals 16 residues. V gave up 5 bases and J gave up 7 bases; unmatched junction bases: 13. From germline, CDR1 is SGHTA and CDR2 FQGTGA. CDR3 DNA: TGTGCCAGCAGCGCCTATCCAGGGGGCGGATTGAATGAGCAGTTCTTC. The encoded protein is CASSAYPGGGLNEQFF.

V usage is TRBV7-9 and J usage is TRBJ1-1, with TRBD1 matching over 8 bases. The CDR3 covers 12 residues. With 5 bases clipped from V and 10 bases from J, the junction kept 6 bases outside the gene matches. Germline V gives CDR1 SEHNR, CDR2 FQNEAQ (reference sequence). This CDR3 reads CASSPQDRGAFF. CDR3 sequence (DNA): TGTGCCAGCAGCCCACAAGACAGGGGAGCTTTCTTT.

The chain couples TRBV5-4 to TRBJ2-1; 10 bases align to TRBD2. The germline CDR1 and CDR2 sequences are SGHNT and YYREEE (reference sequence). V was pared by 3 bases and J by 3 bases, with 3 bases of the junction left unmatched. CDR3 length: 15 residues. The CDR3 sequence is CASSYASGGYNEQFF. The DNA for the CDR3 is TGTGCCAGCAGCTACGCTAGCGGGGGCTACAATGAGCAGTTCTTC.

The chain recombines TRBV21-1 with TRBJ1-1. TRBV21-1 is flagged as a pseudogene. The length of the CDR3 is 15 residues. CDR3 DNA: TGTGCCAGCTCCTCGGTAGTCACCCCTAACACTGAAGCTTTCTTT. Amino acid sequence: CASSSVVTPNTEAFF.

The rearrangement links TRBV7-9 to TRBJ2-1; 10 bases are shared with TRBD2. J was trimmed by 10 bases and V by 5 bases; bases with no gene match: 8. The CDR3 sequence is 14 residues long. The germline CDR1 and CDR2 sequences are SEHNR and FQNEAQ (reference sequence). CDR3 DNA sequence: TGTGCCAGCAGCCCAGGACTAGCGGCGGGGGAGCAGTTCTTC. This gives the protein CASSPGLAAGEQFF.

The gene calls are TRBV2 and TRBJ2-5, with TRBD1 matching 9 bases. The J call may be incorrect, as the DNA end agrees better with TRBJ2-7. This CDR3 comprises 13 residues. Germline V gene sequence: CDR1 SNHLY, CDR2 FYNNEI. The CDR3 region has the DNA TGTGCCAGCAGTTGGGACAGGGACTACGAGCAGTACTTC. It codes for CASSWDRDYEQYF.

The V gene is TRBV6-6, the J gene TRBJ2-1, with 9 nucleotides matching TRBD2. J gave up 9 bases and V 6 bases, and 6 bases lay outside the gene matches. Germline loops: CDR1 MNHNY, CDR2 SVGAGI (reference sequence). There are 13 residues in the CDR3. As DNA, the CDR3 is TGTGCCAGCAGACCCGCGGGAGGGGGTGAGCAGTTCTTC. Protein sequence: CASRPAGGGEQFF.

V usage is TRBV19 and J usage is TRBJ2-7, with D possibly being TRBD2 (6 bases). Per germline, CDR1 LNHDA and CDR2 SQIVND (reference sequence). Trimming removed 2 bases at V and 7 bases at J, with 15 bases between. This CDR3 is 14 amino acids long. The CDR3 sequence is CASSIYRGTGEQYF. The CDR3 DNA reads as TGTGCCAGTAGTATATACCGGGGGACGGGGGAGCAGTACTTC.

CDR3 residues: CAIREGQGASNEQFF. The CDR3 DNA reads as TGTGCCATCAGAGAGGGACAGGGCGCTTCCAATGAGCAGTTCTTC. The chain joins TRBV10-3 to TRBJ2-1, with 9 positions matching TRBD1. Germline lookup yields CDR1 ENHRY and CDR2 SYGVKD. V shed 6 bases, J shed 6 bases, and the junction held 9 bases outside the gene matches. CDR3 length: 15 residues.